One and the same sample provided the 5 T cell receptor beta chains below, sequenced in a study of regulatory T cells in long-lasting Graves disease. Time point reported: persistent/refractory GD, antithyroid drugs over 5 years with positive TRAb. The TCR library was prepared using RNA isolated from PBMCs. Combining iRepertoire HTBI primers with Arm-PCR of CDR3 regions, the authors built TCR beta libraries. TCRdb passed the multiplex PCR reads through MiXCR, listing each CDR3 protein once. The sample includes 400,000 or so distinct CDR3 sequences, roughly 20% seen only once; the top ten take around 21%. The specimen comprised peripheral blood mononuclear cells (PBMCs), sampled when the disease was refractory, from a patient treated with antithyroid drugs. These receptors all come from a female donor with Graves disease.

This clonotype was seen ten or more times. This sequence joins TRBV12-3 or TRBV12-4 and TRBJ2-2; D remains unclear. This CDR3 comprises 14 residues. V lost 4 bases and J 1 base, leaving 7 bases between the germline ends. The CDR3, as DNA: TGTGCCAGCAGTTCATCAGGGAACACCGGGGAGCTGTTTTTT. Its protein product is CASSSSGNTGELFF.

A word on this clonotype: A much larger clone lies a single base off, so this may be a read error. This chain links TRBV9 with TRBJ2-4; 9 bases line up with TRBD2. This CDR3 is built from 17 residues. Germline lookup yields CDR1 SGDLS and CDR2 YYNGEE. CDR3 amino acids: CTSSLTSGPVAKNIQYF. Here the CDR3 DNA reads TGTACCAGCAGCCTGACTAGCGGACCCGTAGCCAAAAACATTCAGTACTTC. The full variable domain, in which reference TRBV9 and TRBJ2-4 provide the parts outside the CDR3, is DSGVTQTPKHLITATGQRVTLRCSPRSGDLSVYWYQQSLDQGLQFLIQYYNGEERAKGNILERFSAQQFPDLHSELNLSSLELGDSALYFCTSSLTSGPVAKNIQYFGAGTRLSVL.

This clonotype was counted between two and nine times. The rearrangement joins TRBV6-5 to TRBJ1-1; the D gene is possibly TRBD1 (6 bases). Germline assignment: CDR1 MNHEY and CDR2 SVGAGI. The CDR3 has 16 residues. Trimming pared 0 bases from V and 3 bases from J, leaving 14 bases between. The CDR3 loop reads CASSYSQGNMDTEAFF. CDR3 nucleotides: TGTGCCAGCAGTTACTCTCAGGGGAATATGGACACTGAAGCTTTCTTT.

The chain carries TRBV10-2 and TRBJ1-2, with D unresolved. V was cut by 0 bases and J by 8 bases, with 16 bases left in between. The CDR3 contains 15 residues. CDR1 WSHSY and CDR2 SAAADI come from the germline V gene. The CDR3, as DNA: TGCGCCAGCAGTGAGTCACCGGGGTTCAGCGACGGCTACACCTTC. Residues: CASSESPGFSDGYTF.

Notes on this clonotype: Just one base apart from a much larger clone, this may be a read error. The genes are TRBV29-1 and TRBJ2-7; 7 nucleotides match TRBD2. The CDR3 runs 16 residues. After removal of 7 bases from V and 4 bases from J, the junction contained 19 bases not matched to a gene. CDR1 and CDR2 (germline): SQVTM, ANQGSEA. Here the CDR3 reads CSAFLLRWEGLYEQYF. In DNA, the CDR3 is TGCAGCGCTTTTCTCCTTCGGTGGGAGGGCCTTTACGAGCAGTACTTC.